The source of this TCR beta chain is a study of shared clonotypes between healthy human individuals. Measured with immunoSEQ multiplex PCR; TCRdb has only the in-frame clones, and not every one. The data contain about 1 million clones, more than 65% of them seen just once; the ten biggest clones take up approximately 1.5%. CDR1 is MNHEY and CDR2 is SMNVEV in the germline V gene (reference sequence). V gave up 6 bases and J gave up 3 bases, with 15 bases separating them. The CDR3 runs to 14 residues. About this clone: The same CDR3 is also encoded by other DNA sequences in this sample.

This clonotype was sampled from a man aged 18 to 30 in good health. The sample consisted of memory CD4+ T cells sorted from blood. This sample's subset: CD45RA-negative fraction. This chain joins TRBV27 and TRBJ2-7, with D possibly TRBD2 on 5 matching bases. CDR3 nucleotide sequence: TGTGCCAGCAGGACGACCGGGATCGGCTACGAGCAGTACTTC. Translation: CASRTTGIGYEQYF.